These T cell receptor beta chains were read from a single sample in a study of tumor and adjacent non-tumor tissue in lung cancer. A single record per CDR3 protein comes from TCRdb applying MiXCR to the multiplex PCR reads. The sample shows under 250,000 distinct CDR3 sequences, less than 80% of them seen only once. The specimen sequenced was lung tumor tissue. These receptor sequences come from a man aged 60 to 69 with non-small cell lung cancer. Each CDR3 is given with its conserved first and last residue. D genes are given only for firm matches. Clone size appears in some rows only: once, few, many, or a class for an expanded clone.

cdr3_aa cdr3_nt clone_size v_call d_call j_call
CASSPEHTEGPQHF TGTGCCAGCAGCCCCGAACACACCGAAGGGCCCCAACATTTT . TRBV11-2 . TRBJ1-5
CSAREGAWGLFF TGCAGTGCTAGAGAGGGGGCCTGGGGGCTGTTTTTT . TRBV20-1 . TRBJ2-2
CANGRQGKISGNTIYF TGTGCCAACGGGCGACAGGGCAAGATCTCTGGAAACACCATATATTTT . TRBV12-3/TRBV12-4 TRBD1 TRBJ1-3
CASSRGGDPTSNEQFF TGCGCCAGCAGCCGAGGGGGGGACCCTACCTCCAATGAGCAGTTCTTC . TRBV4-1 . TRBJ2-1
CSVDAVRLVGYTF TGCAGCGTTGATGCGGTACGACTAGTTGGCTACACCTTC . TRBV29-1 . TRBJ1-2
CASSLEGKRGGSDEEFF TGCGCCAGCAGCTTGGAGGGCAAACGGGGGGGTAGTGATGAGGAGTTCTTC . TRBV5-1 TRBD2 TRBJ2-1
CASSHDTPGTRGTGELFF TGTGCCAGCAGCCATGACACCCCCGGGACTAGAGGCACCGGGGAGCTGTTTTTT . TRBV4-2 TRBD2 TRBJ2-2
CSVAASGDYNEQFF TGCAGCGTTGCCGCTAGCGGGGACTACAATGAGCAGTTCTTC . TRBV29-1 TRBD2 TRBJ2-1
CASRKGQETQYF TGTGCCAGCAGAAAGGGGCAAGAGACCCAGTACTTC . TRBV6-5 . TRBJ2-5
CSAERAGEETQYF TGCAGCGCTGAAAGAGCGGGAGAGGAGACCCAGTACTTC . TRBV29-1 TRBD2 TRBJ2-5
CASSQEGSTSSTYSYNEQFF TGCGCCAGCAGCCAAGAAGGGAGTACTAGCTCCACCTACTCCTACAATGAGCAGTTCTTC few TRBV4-1 . TRBJ2-1
CASSESISCELFF TGTGCCAGCAGTGAAAGTATTAGCTGTGAGCTGTTTTTC once TRBV6-1 . TRBJ2-2
CGSGTGEVNEKLFF TGTGGCAGCGGTACTGGGGAGGTTAATGAAAAACTGTTTTTT . TRBV4-2 . TRBJ1-4
CATSDLQDGDEQYF TGTGCCACCAGTGATTTGCAGGACGGCGACGAGCAGTACTTC . TRBV24-1 . TRBJ2-7